This TCR beta chain was sequenced during a study of blood T cells in healthy people across ages. A sample-barcoded 5' primer and a J-beta primer mix were used in a second PCR of about 7 to 12 cycles. TCRdb reprocessed the 5' RACE reads with MiXCR, giving one entry per CDR3 protein. The table shows 780,000 or so distinct CDR3 sequences, with 25% occurring only once. The germline CDR1 and CDR2 sequences are SQVTM and ANQGSEA. The CDR3 spans 12 residues. The data were also submitted as part of a second study, on T cells of mothers and their children.

Sequencing was carried out using blood. The chain has TRBV29-1 and TRBJ2-5; no clear D. With the DNA end fitting TRBJ2-7 better, the J assignment may be wrong. This receptor was identified in a boy under 18 in good health. CDR3 amino acids: CSVEGDENEQYF. The CDR3 region has the DNA TGCAGCGTTGAGGGCGATGAGAACGAGCAGTACTTC.